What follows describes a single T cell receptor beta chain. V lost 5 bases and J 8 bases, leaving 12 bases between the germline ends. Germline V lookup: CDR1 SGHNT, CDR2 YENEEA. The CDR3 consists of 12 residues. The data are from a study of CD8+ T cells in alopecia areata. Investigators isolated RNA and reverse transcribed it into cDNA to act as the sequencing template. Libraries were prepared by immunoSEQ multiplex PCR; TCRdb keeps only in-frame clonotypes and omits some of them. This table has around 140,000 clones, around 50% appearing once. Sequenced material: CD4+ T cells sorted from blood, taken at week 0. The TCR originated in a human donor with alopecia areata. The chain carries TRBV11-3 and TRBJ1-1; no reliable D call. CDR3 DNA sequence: TGTGCCAGCAGCCGATCGGATACCGAAGCTTTCTTT. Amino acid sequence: CASSRSDTEAFF.